These 29 T cell receptor beta chains were sequenced from one sample in a study of tumor-infiltrating lymphocytes in primary liver carcinoma. Blood RNA came from unsorted whole blood; germline DNA was also extracted. A constant-region primer primed TCR beta cDNA synthesis from 500 to 550 ng of total RNA. Generation of the TCR beta libraries relied on three nested multiplex PCR rounds using slightly modified ARM-PCR. The two initial PCR rounds, about 9 cycles each, used TRBV1-TRBV30 forward and C-beta reverse primers. TCRdb called the multiplex PCR reads again in MiXCR, with one record for every CDR3 protein. The repertoire holds approximately 330,000 distinct CDR3 sequences, with approximately 65% as singletons. Sample: peripheral blood. Receptor source: a man in his forties with primary liver carcinoma and hepatitis B virus infection.

This clonotype was picked up one time. One end of the junction is discordant with germline, which a read error may explain. This sequence joins TRBV12-3 or TRBV12-4 and TRBJ2-1; 13 bases are shared with TRBD2. CDR3 length equals 16 residues. CDR3 residues: CVSSSFGTSGNNEQFF. In DNA form, the CDR3 reads TGTGTCAGCAGTTCCTTCGGGACTAGCGGGAACAATGAGCAGTTCTTC.

This clonotype was recorded a few times. The CDR3 DNA reads TGCGCCAGCAGGAACCGGCGGGGGGGCAAAGAGACCCAGTACTTC. It encodes CASRNRRGGKETQYF. The chain links TRBV10-1 to TRBJ2-5; 9 bases are shared with TRBD2. Germline V lookup: CDR1 WNHNN, CDR2 SYGVQD (reference sequence). Trimming removed 6 bases from V and 3 bases from J; junction bases left unmatched: 8. The CDR3 totals 15 residues.

Details on this clonotype: A read error may account for a junction end that differs from germline. The chain combines TRBV11-3 with TRBJ2-2; weak D call: TRBD2 (6 bases). CDR3 length: 14 residues. CDR1 is SGHNT and CDR2 is YENEEA in the germline V gene. In DNA, the CDR3 is TGTGCCAGCAGCTTACGACTAGAGGCCGGGGTGCTGTTTTTT. Translation: CASSLRLEAGVLFF. Drawing the rest from reference TRBV11-3 and TRBJ2-2, the complete variable domain is EAGVVQSPRYKIIEKKQPVAFWCNPISGHNTLYWYLQNLGQGPELLIRYENEEAVDDSQLPKDRFSAERLKGVDSTLKIQPAELGDSAVYLCASSLRLEAGVLFFGEGSRLTVL.

With respect to this clonotype: The conserved phenylalanine or tryptophan normally closing the CDR3 is absent here, so this likely arose from a read error. The V call is TRBV11-2, the J call TRBJ2-7; no clear D gene. Looked up from germline, CDR1 is SGHAT and CDR2 is FQNNGV. V was trimmed by 5 bases and J by 4 bases, leaving 9 bases between them. The CDR3 runs to 12 residues. The CDR3 DNA is TGTGCCAGCAGCACCTTACATTACGAGCAGTACATC. Encoded protein: CASSTLHYEQYI.

V is TRBV6-1 and J is TRBJ2-5, with a tentative D call TRBD2 (6 bases). V lost 2 bases and J lost 2, with 12 bases in between. This CDR3 is built from 15 residues. Per germline, CDR1 MNHNS and CDR2 SASEGT. This CDR3 is CASSETGVWQETQYF. In DNA form, the CDR3 reads TGTGCCAGCAGTGAAACGGGGGTTTGGCAAGAGACCCAGTACTTC.

A word on this clonotype: This could be a read error, since a much larger clone is one nucleotide away. This chain uses TRBV6-5 with TRBJ1-6; 7 positions agree with TRBD1. The ends lost 4 bases at V and 8 bases at J; junction bases unmatched: 14. This CDR3 comprises 17 residues. Germline CDR1 is MNHEY and CDR2 is SVGAGI. CDR3 region: CASSSLITGALDSPLHF. Here the CDR3 DNA reads TGTGCCAGCAGTTCATTGATAACAGGGGCTCTAGATTCACCCCTCCACTTT.

In its sample, this clonotype was seen many times. The chain couples TRBV5-6 to TRBJ2-1; the D gene is possibly TRBD2 (6 bases). The CDR3 has 16 amino acids. The ends were cut back, 0 bases at V and 0 bases at J, with 10 bases in the middle. Germline V gene sequence: CDR1 SGHDT, CDR2 YYEEEE. This CDR3 reads CASSLAGLSSYNEQFF. The DNA of the CDR3 is TGTGCCAGCAGCTTGGCGGGACTGAGCTCCTACAATGAGCAGTTCTTC.

Regarding this clonotype: Because it lacks the conserved phenylalanine or tryptophan at the end, this CDR3 is likely a read error. The chain joins TRBV14 to TRBJ2-1; 9 bases fit TRBD1. Germline V gives CDR1 SGHDN, CDR2 FVKESK. V trimming: 5 bases; J trimming: 4 bases; junction bases outside the gene matches: 6. This CDR3 spans 15 amino acids. CDR3 in amino acids: CASSSRDRAYNEQFL. In DNA, the CDR3 is TGTGCCAGCAGCTCCCGGGACAGGGCATACAATGAGCAGTTCTTA.

This clonotype was counted ten times or more. V gene TRBV12-3 or TRBV12-4 combines with J gene TRBJ2-5; a possible D gene is TRBD1 (5 bases). CDR3 length equals 15 residues. Trimming cost V 1 base and J 1 base, with 10 bases left between them. CDR3 residues: CASSLETAPQETQYF. The CDR3 bases are TGTGCCAGCAGTTTAGAGACAGCGCCCCAAGAGACCCAGTACTTC.

For this clonotype: It may be a read error: a sequence one base away is much more abundant. The chain links TRBV29-1 to TRBJ2-5, with D unresolved. Between the trimmed V and J ends, which lost 3 bases and 9 bases, there was a span of 5 bases. CDR3 size: 9 residues. The germline V gene encodes CDR1 SQVTM and CDR2 ANQGSEA. CDR3 bases: TGCAGCGTTGATCAGGCCCAGTACTTC. Translating it yields CSVDQAQYF.

Comments on this clonotype: A much larger clonotype is one base distant, so this may be a read error. The chain couples TRBV12-3 or TRBV12-4 to TRBJ2-1; D gene ambiguous. The CDR3 contains 12 residues. Trimming removed 6 bases from V and 10 bases from J, with 13 bases in between. The CDR3 is CASSNTDWEQFF. The CDR3 DNA sequence: TGTGCCAGCAGCAATACGGATTGGGAGCAGTTCTTC.

Concerning this clonotype itself: A junction end diverges from the germline sequence, so it may reflect a read error. The V gene is TRBV11-2, the J gene TRBJ2-3, with D hard to call. This CDR3 has 14 amino acids. The germline V gene has CDR1 SGHAT and CDR2 FQNNGV. The CDR3 sequence: CASSFCGFIEISTF. The CDR3 nucleotides are TGTGCCAGCAGCTTCTGTGGGTTTATCGAAATATCTACTTTT.

J is TRBJ2-1 and V is TRBV5-1, with D unresolved. The CDR3 is 15 amino acids. CDR1 is SGHRS and CDR2 is YFSETQ in the germline V gene. V was shortened by 2 bases and J by 3 bases, with 12 bases between the two germline ends. The CDR3 reads CASSFPTRLYNEQFF. For the CDR3, the DNA is TGCGCCAGCAGCTTCCCCACAAGGCTCTACAATGAGCAGTTCTTC.

This clonotype was observed at least ten times. The V gene is TRBV6-5, the J gene TRBJ2-7, with 7 bases identical to TRBD1. CDR3 length equals 15 residues. Germline V lookup: CDR1 MNHEY, CDR2 SVGAGI. Trimming removed 6 bases from V and 1 base from J; junction bases left unmatched: 9. The CDR3 loop is CASRSTGTVSYEQYF. In DNA form, the CDR3 reads TGTGCCAGCAGATCGACCGGGACAGTTTCCTACGAGCAGTACTTC.

Comment on this clonotype: Being one base from a much bigger clone, this may be a read error. The rearrangement joins TRBV4-3 to TRBJ2-3; TRBD2 is a possible D gene (5 bases). Germline loops: CDR1 LGHNA, CDR2 YSLEER. The length of the CDR3 is 16 residues. The CDR3 sequence: CASSQGGSPSTDTRYF. In nucleotides, the CDR3 is TGCGCCAGCAGCCAAGGCGGCAGCCCTAGCACAGATACGCGGTATTTT.

The chain has TRBV7-9 and TRBJ2-1; weak D call: TRBD1 (5 bases). There are 15 residues in the CDR3. Trimming took 5 bases from V and 9 from J, leaving 20 bases between them. Germline-derived CDR1 and CDR2 are SEHNR and FQNEAQ (reference sequence). Here the CDR3 reads CASSPGIVRTSEQFF. The CDR3 DNA is TGTGCCAGCAGCCCAGGGATCGTCCGCACGAGTGAGCAGTTCTTC.

With regard to this clonotype: At one boundary the junction diverges from the germline segment, which might be a read error. The chain uses TRBV11-2 and TRBJ2-7, with 10 bases aligning to TRBD1. The CDR3 length is 14 residues. Germline V gives CDR1 SGHAT, CDR2 FQNNGV. The CDR3 sequence is CANSSGTGAYEQYF. The DNA for the CDR3 is TGTGCCAACAGCTCCGGGACAGGGGCCTACGAACAGTACTTC.

Concerning this clonotype itself: One end of the junction fails to match germline, which may point to a read error. This rearrangement joins TRBV11-2 to TRBJ2-7, with a possible D match to TRBD2 (6 bases). The CDR3 loop spans 13 amino acids. CDR1 and CDR2 (germline): SGHAT, FQNNGV. CDR3 in amino acids: CVSSLPSAYEQYF. The CDR3 coding sequence is TGTGTCAGCAGCTTGCCTAGCGCCTATGAGCAGTACTTC.

This clonotype was observed at least ten times. The V call is TRBV11-2, the J call TRBJ2-4; no firm D call. Trimming removed 5 bases at V and 2 bases at J, with 22 bases between. This CDR3 has 18 residues. Germline V gives CDR1 SGHAT, CDR2 FQNNGV. The DNA of the CDR3 is TGTGCCAGCAGCCCAAGATTGGGATCGGCAGTACCCAAAAACATTCAGTACTTC. Translated, it gives CASSPRLGSAVPKNIQYF. Full variable domain (missing parts from reference TRBV11-2 and TRBJ2-4): EAGVAQSPRYKIIEKRQSVAFWCNPISGHATLYWYQQILGQGPKLLIQFQNNGVVDDSQLPKDRFSAERLKGVDSTLKIQPAKLEDSAVYLCASSPRLGSAVPKNIQYFGAGTRLSVL.

On this clonotype: Compared with germline, one end of the junction differs, possibly owing to a read error. This chain uses TRBV10-2 with TRBJ2-5; D remains unclear. The length of the CDR3 is 12 residues. The germline gives CDR1 WSHSY, CDR2 SAAADI. CDR3 bases: TGCGTCAGCCAACATGGCCCAGAGACCCAGTACTTC. It yields the protein CVSQHGPETQYF.

This clonotype came up a few times. The chain has TRBV7-9 and TRBJ2-4, with 9 bases that match TRBD1. CDR1 and CDR2 from the germline V gene are SEHNR and FQNEAQ (reference sequence). The J segment lost 9 bases and the V segment lost 4 bases, leaving 7 bases of the junction unmatched. This CDR3 is 14 amino acids long. The CDR3, as DNA: TGTGCCAGCAGCTCGGGACAGGGTATTGTCATTCAGTACTTC. Amino acids: CASSSGQGIVIQYF. Full variable domain (outside the CDR3, taken from reference TRBV7-9 and TRBJ2-4): DTGVSQNPRHKITKRGQNVTFRCDPISEHNRLYWYRQTLGQGPEFLTYFQNEAQLEKSRLLSDRFSAERPKGSFSTLEIQRTEQGDSAMYLCASSSGQGIVIQYFGAGTRLSVL.

In the case of this clonotype: An end of the junction does not agree with germline; a read error may underlie this. This sequence joins TRBV11-2 and TRBJ2-7; a possible D gene is TRBD1 (5 bases). Germline V lookup: CDR1 SGHAT, CDR2 FQNNGV. CDR3 size: 16 residues. This CDR3 is CASCLDEAGIVYEQYF. CDR3 in DNA: TGTGCCAGCTGCTTAGATGAGGCAGGGATAGTCTACGAGCAATACTTC.

The V gene is TRBV29-1, the J gene TRBJ2-7, with 7 bases lining up with TRBD1. After removal of 5 bases from V and 2 bases from J, the junction contained 6 bases not matched to a gene. Germline values: CDR1 SQVTM, CDR2 ANQGSEA. The CDR3 runs to 13 residues. The CDR3 is CSVSGQRAYEQYF. CDR3 in DNA: TGCAGCGTTTCGGGACAGAGAGCCTACGAGCAGTACTTC.

In regard to this clonotype: Germline is not matched at one junction end, which may reflect a read error. J is TRBJ2-3 and V is TRBV5-4, with no clear D. From germline, CDR1 is SGHNT and CDR2 YYREEE (reference sequence). The CDR3 is made up of 13 amino acids. Here the CDR3 reads CASSFNVADTLYF. The CDR3 DNA follows: TGTGCCAGCAGCTTCAATGTCGCAGATACGCTGTATTTT.

Worth noting for this clonotype: Just one base apart from a much larger clone, this may be a read error. The V gene is TRBV10-3, the J gene TRBJ1-5, with D possibly being TRBD1 (6 bases). With 4 bases removed from V and 2 bases from J, the gap between germline ends came to 9 bases. The germline V gene encodes CDR1 ENHRY and CDR2 SYGVKD. The CDR3 is 14 residues long. The CDR3 coding sequence is TGTGCCATCAGTGGGTCAGGGGGCAATCAGCCCCAGCATTTT. Its protein product is CAISGSGGNQPQHF.

As to this clonotype: Possible read error: a much larger clone is one base away. The rearrangement uses TRBV10-2 and TRBJ2-7; D remains ambiguous. CDR3 length: 13 amino acids. CDR1 and CDR2 (germline): WSHSY, SAAADI. CDR3 nucleotides: TGCGCCAGCAGTGAGAATACACAACGCGAGCAGTGCTTC. Translated: CASSENTQREQCF.

Comments on this clonotype: An end of the junction does not agree with germline; a read error may underlie this. This chain connects TRBV19 to TRBJ2-1, with D unclear. Germline-derived CDR1 and CDR2 are LNHDA and SQIVND (reference sequence). The length of the CDR3 is 13 residues. CDR3 coding DNA: TGTGCCAGTAATATCGCGGTCTACAATGAGCAGCTCTTC. Amino acid sequence: CASNIAVYNEQLF.

About this clonotype: This likely comes from a read error, as the CDR3 has no conserved phenylalanine or tryptophan at its end. The chain joins TRBV11-2 to TRBJ2-3; TRBD1 aligns across 11 bases. Unmatched junction bases numbered 10, after V lost 5 bases and J lost 3 bases. The CDR3 has 17 amino acids. Per the germline V gene, CDR1 is SGHAT and CDR2 is FQNNGV. CDR3 nucleotide sequence: TGTGCCAGCAGCCCCTGGACAGGGGGCCGCGTAACAGATACGCAGTATCTT. Its protein product is CASSPWTGGRVTDTQYL.

This clonotype was seen a few times. At one boundary the junction diverges from the germline segment, which might be a read error. V usage is TRBV6-6 and J usage is TRBJ2-6; tentatively, D is TRBD1 (5 bases). The CDR3 length is 15 residues. From germline, CDR1 is MNHNY and CDR2 SVGAGI (reference sequence). CDR3 coding DNA: TGTGCCAGCAGCTCCTACAGCTCTGGGGCCGACGTCCTAAGTTTC. This codes for CASSSYSSGADVLSF.